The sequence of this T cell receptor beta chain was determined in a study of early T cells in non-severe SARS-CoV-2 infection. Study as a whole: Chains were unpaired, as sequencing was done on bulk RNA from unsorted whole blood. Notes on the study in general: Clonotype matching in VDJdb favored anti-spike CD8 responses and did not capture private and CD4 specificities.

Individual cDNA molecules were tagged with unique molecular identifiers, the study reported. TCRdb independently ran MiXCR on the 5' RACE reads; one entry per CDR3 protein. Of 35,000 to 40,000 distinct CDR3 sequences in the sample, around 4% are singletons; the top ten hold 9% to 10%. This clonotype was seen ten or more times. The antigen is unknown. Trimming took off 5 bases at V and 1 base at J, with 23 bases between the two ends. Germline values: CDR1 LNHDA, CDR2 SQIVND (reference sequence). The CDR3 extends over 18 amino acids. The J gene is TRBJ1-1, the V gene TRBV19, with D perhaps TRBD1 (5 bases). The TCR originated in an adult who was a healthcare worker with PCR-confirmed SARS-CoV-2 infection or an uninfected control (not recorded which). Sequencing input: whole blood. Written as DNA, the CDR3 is TGTGCCAGTAGTGCGATGACGGTTTGGGACTTTACGAACACTGAAGCTTTCTTT. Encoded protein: CASSAMTVWDFTNTEAFF.